This T cell receptor beta chain originates from a study of long-term antiretroviral therapy in people with HIV. Regarding the study as a whole: Across all time points, the repertoire was dominated by clones that expanded before ART. Compared with controls, HIV repertoires showed narrower CDR3 length ranges. Relative to transplant donor controls, diversity remained lower despite increasing after ART.

Regarding this clone: The antigen remains unidentified.

Trimming stripped 5 bases from V and 7 bases from J, with 12 bases between. This CDR3 comprises 13 residues. CDR1 MNHEY and CDR2 SVGAGI come from the germline V gene. The assay, immunoSEQ v3.0, was run at survey level. Some clones are missing from TCRdb's copy, which holds only in-frame ones; the method was immunoSEQ multiplex PCR. In the table there are fewer than 25,000 clones, about four fifths of which are singletons. The J gene is TRBJ1-5, the V gene TRBV6-5; D not certain. Specimen: unsorted PBMCs, collected at the start of antiretroviral therapy, before treatment. The source of this sequence is a woman in her late teens or twenties with HIV. The CDR3 DNA is TGTGCCAGCAGTCAACAACTCGAGCAGCCCCAGCATTTT. Its translation is CASSQQLEQPQHF.